This is a list of T cell receptor beta chains from one sample in a study of shared clonotypes between healthy human individuals. Using immunoSEQ multiplex PCR, the repertoire was profiled, and TCRdb retains in-frame clones only, with some absent. Of over a million clones in the sample, roughly 96% were seen once. Sample: naive CD4+ T cells sorted from blood. The receptors originated from a man in his thirties or forties in good health. Both conserved end residues are part of each CDR3. A D gene is named only where the DNA matches it firmly. Where a row states a size, it is once, few, many or the class of an expanded clone; other rows omit it.

v_gene	d_gene	abundance	j_gene	CDR3nt	CDR3aa
TRBV5-1	NA	NA	TRBJ2-1	TGCGCCAGCAGCTTGACGCCTAGCGTACCTAGGGGGAATGAGCAGTTCTTC	CASSLTPSVPRGNEQFF
TRBV7-2	NA	once	TRBJ2-1	TGTGCCAGCAGCCCCGGGGGGCCTCTTGTAAATGAGCAGTTCTTC	CASSPGGPLVNEQFF
TRBV5-4	TRBD2	NA	TRBJ2-1	TGTGCCAGCAGCCCCATAGCGGGAGCCTACAATGAGCAGTTCTTC	CASSPIAGAYNEQFF
TRBV6-6	TRBD2	NA	TRBJ2-7	TGTGCCAGCAGTTATGTAGCGGGACCGGGCGAGCAGTACTTC	CASSYVAGPGEQYF
TRBV20-1	TRBD2	once	TRBJ2-1	TGCAGTGCTTTAGCGGGAGGGGAGTTCTTC	CSALAGGEFF
TRBV18	NA	NA	TRBJ2-2	TGTGCCAGCTCACAGGGGTCCCAAGGGCTGTTTTTT	CASSQGSQGLFF
TRBV19	NA	NA	TRBJ2-1	TGTGCCAGTAGCCGCGATCGCCCTGGCTCCTACAATGAGCAGTTCTTC	CASSRDRPGSYNEQFF
TRBV4-1	NA	once	TRBJ2-1	TGCGCCAGCAGCCAAGGGGGGAATGAGCAGTTCTTC	CASSQGGNEQFF
TRBV19	NA	NA	TRBJ1-1	TGTGCCAGTAGCCAGGTCACTGAAGCTTTCTTT	CASSQVTEAFF
TRBV18	NA	few	TRBJ1-5	TGTGCCAGCTCACCTGGTGGACAGCCCCAGCATTTT	CASSPGGQPQHF
TRBV5-4	TRBD2	NA	TRBJ2-1	TGTGCCAGCAGCTATACGGCGGGAGTTCGGCATGAGCAGTTCTTC	CASSYTAGVRHEQFF
TRBV28	NA	NA	TRBJ1-2	TGTGCCAGCAGTTTAAATATAGGGGCAGCTAACTATGGCTACACCTTC	CASSLNIGAANYGYTF
TRBV11-3	NA	NA	TRBJ1-5	TGTGCCAGCAGCTCTAGGGGGGGGGATGGCAGCAATCAGCCCCAGCATTTT	CASSSRGGDGSNQPQHF
TRBV9	TRBD1	once	TRBJ1-2	TGTGCCAGCAGCGAAGTCCACAGGGGGGGCTACACCTTC	CASSEVHRGGYTF
TRBV29-1	NA	NA	TRBJ2-1	TGCAGCGTTTTGTTACAGGCCGTCCCGAATGAGCAGTTCTTC	CSVLLQAVPNEQFF
TRBV10-3	NA	NA	TRBJ1-4	TGTGCCATCAGTTGGGGAGGAGACAATGAAAAACTGTTTTTT	CAISWGGDNEKLFF
TRBV4-3	TRBD1	once	TRBJ1-1	TGCGCCAGCAGCCGCCAGGGGGGAACTGAAGCTTTCTTT	CASSRQGGTEAFF
TRBV18	TRBD1	NA	TRBJ2-7	TGTGCCAGCTCACTCGGACTGGGACAGTTCGGCTACGAGCAGTACTTC	CASSLGLGQFGYEQYF
TRBV4-1	NA	NA	TRBJ2-2	TGCGCCAGCCGGAAGCCGGCCGGGGAGCTGTTTTTT	CASRKPAGELFF
TRBV7-9	NA	NA	TRBJ2-5	TGTGCCAGCAGCCGGGGATCCGAAGAGACCCAGTACTTC	CASSRGSEETQYF
TRBV27	NA	NA	TRBJ2-7	TGTGCCAGCAGTTTTTCTGGGATTGTGCGGTCCTACGAGCAGTACTTC	CASSFSGIVRSYEQYF
TRBV5-1	NA	NA	TRBJ2-1	TGCGCCAGCAGCTACACCTCGGGGTACAATGAGCAGTTCTTC	CASSYTSGYNEQFF
TRBV6-6	NA	once	TRBJ2-5	TGTGCCAGCAGGAGGGACCTCCGGACGGAGACCCAGTACTTC	CASRRDLRTETQYF
TRBV28	TRBD2	NA	TRBJ2-1	TGTGCCAGCAGTCCGACTAGCGCGGGGCGGTTCTTC	CASSPTSAGRFF
TRBV29-1	TRBD1	NA	TRBJ1-4	TGCAGCGCGTTGGGAACAGGGGGCCCAAATGAAAAACTGTTTTTT	CSALGTGGPNEKLFF
TRBV10-3	TRBD2	NA	TRBJ2-7	TGTGCCATCAGTGACTCGGCGGGAGGGCCGCTCCCCTACGAGCAGTACTTC	CAISDSAGGPLPYEQYF
TRBV5-4	TRBD1	NA	TRBJ2-2	TGTGCCAGCAGCACACGACAGGGGAGCACCGGGGAGCTGTTTTTT	CASSTRQGSTGELFF
TRBV11-2	NA	NA	TRBJ2-7	TGTGCCAGCAGTAGGGGGATCGACTCCTACGAGCAGTACTTC	CASSRGIDSYEQYF
TRBV11-3	NA	NA	TRBJ1-4	TGTGCCAGCAGCTTAGAACTCAGACATAATGAAAAACTGTTTTTT	CASSLELRHNEKLFF
TRBV28	TRBD2	NA	TRBJ2-5	TGTGCCAGCAGTTCCCGGAGGGTAGCGGGAGTTGGTGGTGGGGAGACCCAGTACTTC	CASSSRRVAGVGGGETQYF
TRBV9	NA	NA	TRBJ2-3	TGTGCCAGCAGCTTGGGTCCCAGCACAGATACGCAGTATTTT	CASSLGPSTDTQYF
TRBV5-1	NA	NA	TRBJ2-2	TGCGCCAGCAGAAATAGAGACACCGGGGAGCTGTTTTTT	CASRNRDTGELFF
TRBV25-1	NA	NA	TRBJ2-6	TGTGCCAGCGGGGCCTCTGGGGCCAACGTCCTGACTTTC	CASGASGANVLTF
TRBV7-9	TRBD2	NA	TRBJ2-3	TGTGCCAGCAGACCGGGACTAGCGGTGGCAGATACGCAGTATTTT	CASRPGLAVADTQYF
TRBV18	NA	NA	TRBJ2-2	TGTGCCAGCTCACCCCTGGGTCTTACTGCGAACACCGGGGAGCTGTTTTTT	CASSPLGLTANTGELFF
TRBV7-8	NA	NA	TRBJ1-5	TGTGCCAGCAGCCCACCGAGGACACGGAATAGCAATCAGCCCCAGCATTTT	CASSPPRTRNSNQPQHF
TRBV5-1	NA	NA	TRBJ2-1	TGCGCCAGCAGCTTGGTGGCAGAGCAGTTCTTC	CASSLVAEQFF
TRBV5-1	NA	once	TRBJ1-4	TGCGCCAGCAGCTTGGCGGATCTGCAAAATGAAAAACTGTTTTTT	CASSLADLQNEKLFF
TRBV6-1	NA	NA	TRBJ2-5	TGTGCCAGCAGTGAAGCCCTTCAAGAGACCCAGTACTTC	CASSEALQETQYF
TRBV27	NA	NA	TRBJ1-5	TGTGCCAGCAGTAATAGGGGGAATCAGCCCCAGCATTTT	CASSNRGNQPQHF
TRBV10-3	NA	NA	TRBJ1-1	TGTGCCACGACTCCAGGGTATCGGTTGAACACTGAAGCTTTCTTT	CATTPGYRLNTEAFF
TRBV18	NA	NA	TRBJ1-1	TGTGCCAGCTCACGATTACGGGGGGTGGAAGCTTTCTTT	CASSRLRGVEAFF
TRBV28	NA	NA	TRBJ2-3	TGTGCCAGCAGTTTAGGTAGGGGCACAGATACGCAGTATTTT	CASSLGRGTDTQYF
TRBV11-3	NA	NA	TRBJ2-7	TGTGCCAGCAGCTTACGCCCGACGGTCCCTTACGAGCAGTACTTC	CASSLRPTVPYEQYF
TRBV28	NA	NA	TRBJ2-3	TGTGCCAGCAGTTCGAGGCCGCAGTATTTT	CASSSRPQYF
TRBV5-1	TRBD2	NA	TRBJ2-5	TGCGCCAGCAGCTTGGCCATAGCGGGACAAGAGACCCAGTACTTC	CASSLAIAGQETQYF
TRBV7-6	NA	NA	TRBJ2-1	TGTGCCAGCAGCTTACGGAGACAGAGCTACAATGAGCAGTTCTTC	CASSLRRQSYNEQFF
TRBV5-4	TRBD1	NA	TRBJ2-1	TGTGCCAGCAGCCAACCAAGGGGGCGGTCCTACAATGAGCAGTTCTTC	CASSQPRGRSYNEQFF
TRBV18	NA	NA	TRBJ1-2	TGTGCCAGCTCACCAAAGGAGGCCACGGGTTATGGCTACACCTTC	CASSPKEATGYGYTF
TRBV10-1	NA	NA	TRBJ1-2	TGCGCCAGCAGTCTACGGAGGGGCCTGGGGACTAACTATGGCTACACCTTC	CASSLRRGLGTNYGYTF
TRBV7-3	TRBD1	NA	TRBJ1-2	TGTGCCAGCAGCACCGGGACAGGGGCTTATGGCTACACCTTC	CASSTGTGAYGYTF
TRBV9	TRBD1	NA	TRBJ2-1	TGTGCCAGCAGCGTCGCCGGGACAGGGGTACGCCCAAGCTCCTACAATGAGCAGTTCTTC	CASSVAGTGVRPSSYNEQFF
TRBV29-1	NA	few	TRBJ1-2	TGCAGCGTTCCCCCAGGGGAAAACTATGGCTACACCTTC	CSVPPGENYGYTF
TRBV10-2	NA	NA	TRBJ2-5	TGCGCCAGCAGTGAGAGCACGGCGAGAAGGGAGACCCAGTACTTC	CASSESTARRETQYF
TRBV4-3	NA	NA	TRBJ2-1	TGCGCCAGCAGCCTCCAAAACCCGGGGTTTGGGGATGAGCAGTTCTTC	CASSLQNPGFGDEQFF